The rows below give T cell receptor beta chains drawn from one sample of a study of T cell responses to AZD1222 COVID-19 vaccine. Sequencing was performed with immunoSEQ multiplex PCR; in TCRdb, only in-frame clones are kept and a portion is missing. In the table there are approximately 140,000 clones, 75% to 95% of which are singletons. The specimen was peripheral blood, collected on day 0 of AZD1222 vaccination. These receptors originate from an adult in good health. CDR3s include the opening cysteine and the closing phenylalanine or tryptophan.

V gene | CDR3 protein
TRBV14 | CASSTTAFYEQYF
TRBV7-9 | CASSSQGLGETQYF
TRBV25-1 | CASSINPEGSPLHF
TRBV9 | CASSPGLAGIYSDTQYF
TRBV6-5 | CASRDRYNSPLHF
TRBV2 | CASSRLPVAKNIQYF
TRBV19 | CARIEGSTLGRIAKNIQYF
TRBV11-3 | CASSLVPSSPLHF
TRBV5-1 | CASSFYGGQGYTF
TRBV7-2 | CASRGGLVSLETQYF
TRBV6-5 | CASSYSGGGSGNTIYF
TRBV6-5 | CASSPRGSLNTEAFF
TRBV30 | CAWRREGAAYNEQFF
TRBV2 | CASSEGTFGQETQYF
TRBV12-5 | CASGLGRSGANVLTF
TRBV3-1/TRBV3-2 | CASSRQDRAGYTF
TRBV7-9 | CASSQGLGIYGYTF
TRBV6-1 | CASSEAGGRGNTEAFF
TRBV5-1 | CASSLGPSGDQPQHF
TRBV10-2 | CASSGRSGWGYTF
TRBV2 | CAGCRGQNEKLFF
TRBV11-3 | CASRPAGGADTQYF
TRBV30 | CAWSQRGRETQYF
TRBV29-1 | CSVGDTKFRMEGYTF
TRBV5-6 | CASRSPDREHEQFF
TRBV5-6 | CASSLPAMLTEAFF
TRBV11-3 | CASSSVKNTEAFF
TRBV19 | CASSKEPVDYGYTF
TRBV5-4 | CASSLYGEEKLFF
TRBV4-1 | CASSQEGGGRGTDTQYF
TRBV6-5 | CASRLTVNTEAFF
TRBV7-9 | CASSFGGNTIYF
TRBV6-5 | CASSFDRGGNEKLFF
TRBV15 | CATSRDSMNTEAFF
TRBV15 | CATSSQRLSSYEQYF
TRBV6-6 | CASTLPRNNSPLHF
TRBV30 | CAWSGGERYTF
TRBV5-1 | CASSLGQLAGGETQYF
TRBV11-3 | CASSFDPGLADNEQFF
TRBV6-5 | CASRRGAPPSGYTF
TRBV18 | CASSASGGAYEQYF
TRBV4-2 | CASSQEGTNSYEQYF
TRBV14 | CASSQDLQGYGYTF
TRBV27 | CASTQYSSYNEQFF
TRBV20-1 | CSASWFNSGQGNNEQFF
TRBV11-1 | CASSFGTNSNEQFF